A single T cell receptor (beta chain) is shown here with its context. The clone's antigen remains unknown. Base quality data are lacking; no much larger clone is found one base away. These data originate in a study of T cell responses to AZD1222 COVID-19 vaccine (dated by TCRdb to about 2021). With respect to the entire study: AZD1222 recipients given second doses at about 4 weeks or at about 12 weeks were pooled, since spike-specific TCR depth and breadth were not found to differ between the two schedules. A total of 230 to 250 trial participants underwent TCR sequencing, of whom more than 200 had received two doses of AZD1222 and some 26 had received two doses of the MenACWY control vaccine. Trial participants were enrolled by age into 18-55, 56-69 and 70-plus year subgroups, with roughly 160, 29 and 62 TCR-sequenced participants respectively.

The sample's time point label, in plain terms: baseline before first vaccination. The vaccinee samples were drawn from two UK trials, COV001 and COV002, one of which was a single-blind randomized controlled phase 2/3 trial testing AZD1222 (ChAdOx1 nCoV-19) in healthy adults. For TCRbeta chain sequencing, PBMC samples from trial participants were taken at day 0 and at day 28 after the second dose. Here is what the overall study found, with its caveats: After two AZD1222 doses, both the breadth and the depth of spike-specific TCRs were significantly higher than at day 0 and than in MenACWY recipients. The 56-69-year group was small, and its depth increase did not reach significance, likely because of low power. Most participants were white British and females outnumbered males, and the authors suggested that clonal diversity may have been underestimated. Vaccine-associated CD4 TCRs spanned the whole spike protein, with dominant responses in regions 160-218 and 743-854. Because no day 14 peak-response samples were available, repertoires were characterized only after the peak T cell response. Conclusions about previously exposed vaccinees are limited, since just 5 to 7 AZD1222 recipients were seropositive for SARS-CoV-2 at baseline. Epitopes outside the regions mutated in the B.1.351 and B.1.1.7 variants were reportedly recognized by nearly half of the unique spike-specific TCRs.

The CDR3 spans 12 residues, from the cysteine through the phenylalanine. Of the read, only the CDR3 DNA is kept; its 36 bases are in frame from base 1. CDR1 is given as MNHEY and CDR2 as SVGAGI, both from the germline V gene. Trimming at the junction amounts to 7 bases on V and 4 bases on J, and the germline ends lie 10 bases apart. The CDR3 regions of human TCRbeta chains were analyzed by immunosequencing. On the authors' methods: Repertoire TCRs were matched against a reference library of SARS-CoV-2-specific TCRs generated with the MIRA antigen-specificity platform. Breadth was defined as the fraction of unique TCRs that were SARS-CoV-2-associated. Depth was defined as the fraction of total T cells that were SARS-CoV-2-associated. Using the MIRA data, every spike-specific TCR was mapped to the spike region that the TCR reacted to and assigned to either a CD4 or a CD8 class. Log10-transformed breadth and depth values were compared by one-way ANOVA with Sidak's multiple comparisons tests. Held by TCRdb, this immuneACCESS table contains in-frame sequences only and omits some clones. Under half of the omission traces to an unresolved V gene where checked; the cause of the rest is unknown. That table gives V, J and clone size, and the DNA gave D and trimming. The sample table records approximately 180,000 clones; approximately 86% of these occur just once. The top ten hold around 8% of the sample.

This sequence uses TRBV6-5 and TRBJ1-2, with the D segment identity uncertain. The sequencing here drew on peripheral blood, taken on day 0 of AZD1222 vaccination. This clonotype was obtained from an adult in good health. The CDR3 region reads CASKAKLYGYTF. The DNA sequence follows: TGTGCCAGCAAGGCCAAACTCTATGGCTACACCTTC.